The T cell receptor (beta chain) described here comes from a study of cytomegalovirus exposure and HLA in healthy donors. About the study: Among over 300 genotyped donors, about 80% fell in the Caucasian-associated ancestry cluster. Whole-study results and caveats: It has been reported that TCR beta sequences accurately predicted the HLA-A and HLA-B alleles of most subjects. CMV serostatus stood as the only immune exposure information on hand.

Trimming stripped 3 bases from V and 5 bases from J, with 10 bases between. This CDR3 contains 13 residues. The V gene's germline CDR1 is MDHEN and CDR2 SYDVKM. The PCR employed 60 Vbeta primers together with 13 Jbeta primers. Produced via immunoSEQ multiplex PCR; TCRdb's table is partial and in-frame only. The sample yields 100,000 to 150,000 clones, 80% seen once. This clone was counted only a few times. The antigen is unknown. This same CDR3 is encoded by further DNA sequences in the sample. V gene TRBV28 combines with J gene TRBJ2-5; the D gene is possibly TRBD2 (6 bases). The sequence came from a man aged 25 to 40 in good health and CMV-seropositive. The specimen sequenced was PBMCs. The DNA of the CDR3 is TGTGCCAGCAGTTTGGGTGGAGGGGAGACCCAGTACTTC. It yields the protein CASSLGGGETQYF.